One TCR beta chain is described in this entry. What it recognizes is unknown. This sample was taken from a study of T-cell memory formation after mild COVID-19. Across the study: Largely donor-specific TCR clusters were found.

Study-level findings and limits: Mostly located in CM and EM were contracting CD4+ clones, with contracting CD8+ clones located in EMRA. Among clones peaking at day 37 in the second wave, SARS-CoV-2 specificity remained unconfirmed. Later expanders leaned CD4+, whereas clones that contracted between day 15 and 85 were balanced CD4/CD8.

TCRdb re-called the 5' RACE reads through MiXCR, storing one row per CDR3 protein. The sample lists approximately 350,000 distinct CDR3 sequences; 25% to 30% were seen once. The TCR originated in an adult woman who had mild COVID-19 (a few samples of this study predate the infection). Cell type and time point are not known. The sequencing sample was made of PBMCs or a T cell subset sorted from them (not recorded which).

DNA of the CDR3: TGTGCCAGCAGTTTAAGGGTACTAGCGGGAGTACATACCGGGGAGCTGTTTTTT. Translating gives CASSLRVLAGVHTGELFF. The gene calls are TRBV28 and TRBJ2-2; 11 nucleotides align to TRBD2. CDR1 is MDHEN and CDR2 is SYDVKM in the germline V gene. The junction had 10 bases not matched to a gene; V was cut back by 2 bases and J by 5 bases. CDR3 length: 18 amino acids.